This T cell receptor (beta chain) is drawn from a study of TIL therapy for anti-PD-1-resistant metastatic lung cancer. Study details: By whole-exome sequencing, median non-synonymous tumor mutation burden was around 1.5 mutations per megabase.

From germline, CDR1 is SGHVS and CDR2 FQNEAQ. Trimming removed 0 bases from V and 4 bases from J, with 9 bases in between. The CDR3 loop spans 14 amino acids. Specified time point: pre-treatment sample, taken before nivolumab and TIL therapy. The tumor samples were excised metastases, mostly pleural nodules or supraclavicular lymph nodes. This was the immunoSEQ v3 assay. Using immunoSEQ multiplex PCR, the repertoire was profiled, and TCRdb retains in-frame clones only, with some absent. Of under 6,500 clones listed, around three fifths are singletons. This clone was seen a handful of times. Sequencing used tumor tissue, obtained at baseline. This TCR was recovered from a person aged 25-85 years with non-small cell lung cancer. This chain links TRBV7-8 with TRBJ1-1, with D possibly being TRBD1 (6 bases). CDR3 in amino acids: CASSLASGATEAFF. The CDR3 DNA follows: TGTGCCAGCAGCTTAGCATCAGGGGCCACTGAAGCTTTCTTT.